The sample holds one count of the clone carrying this TCR beta chain. The antigen remains unidentified. This CDR3 is missing its conserved last phenylalanine or tryptophan, likely due to a read error. Germline CDR1 SEHNR, CDR2 FQNEAQ (reference sequence). The CDR3 covers 13 residues. The V and J ends lost 1 base and 8 bases respectively, with 11 bases between them. This specimen belongs to a study of a mutant IDH1 vaccine in newly diagnosed glioma. As for the study in general: Treated patients comprised around 60% males and 37.5% females, mean age roughly 40 years. Regarding the study as a whole: Evidence of vaccine-induced immune responses was documented in roughly 93% of patients.

The assay was immunoSEQ multiplex PCR, and TCRdb's table has in-frame clones only and misses some. The table has about 32,000 clones, roughly three quarters seen once; the top ten hold 10% to 12%. The time point: week 35, safety follow-up. Doses consisted of 300 ug of mutant IDH1 20-mer peptide each, paired with topical imiquimod. The patients received vaccinations eight times, in weeks 1, 3, 5, 7, 11, 15, 19 and 23. The TCR originated in a woman between 40 and 55 years old with glioma. The sequences come from PBMCs, collected from a glioma patient whose treatment included an IDH1 peptide vaccine. The V and J genes are TRBV7-9 and TRBJ1-1, with a weak D call TRBD1 (6 bases). The CDR3 protein is CASSLVGGMEAFL. In DNA form, the CDR3 reads TGTGCCAGCAGCTTAGTAGGGGGAATGGAAGCTTTCCTT.